The sequence of this TCR beta chain was determined in a study of T cell repertoires in cytomegalovirus infection (dated by TCRdb to the late 2010s). As for the study more broadly: Because public TCR beta signatures pointed to carriage of CMV infection together with the matching HLA type, the HLA type of each donor mattered for the analysis. Study-level results and caveats: In both this cohort and an independent cohort of 350 to 400 donors, the cumulative frequency of public TCR beta family members distinguished carriers of CMV infection plus the relevant HLA type. The ex vivo response was dominated by HLA-C-restricted CMV-specific TCR beta clonotypes, which also provided the single most frequent clonotype in two of eight donors.

This clonotype has more than one count but fewer than ten. This clone's antigen is unknown. No base quality values were provided; no much bigger clone lies one nucleotide off. The sequencer listed for this sample is Illumina HiSeq 1500. TCRdb redid the processing of the public reads, applying fastp at Q25 and MiXCR, and retained in-frame beta chains. A single entry per CDR3 protein holds the most common genes and DNA from its merged rows. This sample lists about 490,000 distinct CDR3 sequences; approximately 15% were detected once. 24% of the sample lies in the top ten. Taken from cysteine to phenylalanine, the CDR3 has 14 residues. The retained sequence is limited to the CDR3, 42 bases, with the frame set at the first base. Per the germline V gene, SGHDT is the CDR1 and YYEEEE is the CDR2. The V end gives up 0 bases and the J end 7 bases, leaving 3 bases in the junction not matched to a gene.

In this chain, TRBV5-6 is recombined with TRBJ2-1; 8 middle bases align to TRBD2. The sample was CD8+ T cells from PBMCs. The sequence was obtained from a human donor in good health (CMV status not recorded). Some clones in this sample may be carry-over from other donors' samples. The sequence in DNA is TGTGCCAGCAGCTTGGAACTAGCGGTGAATGAGCAGTTCTTC. It codes for CASSLELAVNEQFF.